This record covers a single TCR beta chain. Antigen: not known. It was with 60 Vbeta and 13 Jbeta primers that the PCR ran. The method was immunoSEQ multiplex PCR; TCRdb's version includes in-frame clones alone and lacks a portion of them. Counted here are 120,000 or so clones, about 86% occurring once; the ten biggest clones make up 1.5% to 2%. The data stem from a study of cytomegalovirus exposure and HLA in healthy donors. Study-level information: In terms of ancestry, the Caucasian-associated cluster contained 80% to 90% of the roughly 400 genotyped donors. Study-wide results and caveats: About 87% or about 30% of the time was how often most TCR beta V segments were productive, according to an earlier analysis.

Healthy bone marrow donors made up the cohort. Germline CDR1 is SNHLY and CDR2 is FYNNEI. V was shortened by 8 bases and J by 7 bases, with 12 bases between the two germline ends. This CDR3 is built from 13 residues. The chain recombines TRBV2 with TRBJ1-6, with D tentatively TRBD1 (5 bases). The sample was PBMCs. The TCR was taken from a man aged 35-49 years in good health and CMV-seronegative. The CDR3 sequence: CASPGGENSPLHF. Here the CDR3 DNA reads TGTGCCAGCCCGGGGGGGGAAAATTCACCCCTCCACTTT. Full variable domain (remainder filled in from reference TRBV2 and TRBJ1-6): EPEVTQTPSHQVTQMGQEVILRCVPISNHLYFYWYRQILGQKVEFLVSFYNNEISEKSEIFDDQFSVERPDGSNFTLKIRSTKLEDSAMYFCASPGGENSPLHFGNGTRLTVT.